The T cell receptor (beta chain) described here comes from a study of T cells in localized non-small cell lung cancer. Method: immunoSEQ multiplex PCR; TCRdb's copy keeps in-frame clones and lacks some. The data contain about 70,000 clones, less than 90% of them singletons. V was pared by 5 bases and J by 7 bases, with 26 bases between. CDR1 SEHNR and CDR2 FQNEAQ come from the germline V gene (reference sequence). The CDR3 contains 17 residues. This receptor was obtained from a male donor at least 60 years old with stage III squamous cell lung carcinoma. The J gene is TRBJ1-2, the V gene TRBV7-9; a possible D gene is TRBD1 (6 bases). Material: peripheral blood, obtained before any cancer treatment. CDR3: CASSPEGGGKGTSGYTF. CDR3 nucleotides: TGTGCCAGCAGCCCAGAGGGGGGGGGCAAAGGCACCTCTGGCTACACCTTC.